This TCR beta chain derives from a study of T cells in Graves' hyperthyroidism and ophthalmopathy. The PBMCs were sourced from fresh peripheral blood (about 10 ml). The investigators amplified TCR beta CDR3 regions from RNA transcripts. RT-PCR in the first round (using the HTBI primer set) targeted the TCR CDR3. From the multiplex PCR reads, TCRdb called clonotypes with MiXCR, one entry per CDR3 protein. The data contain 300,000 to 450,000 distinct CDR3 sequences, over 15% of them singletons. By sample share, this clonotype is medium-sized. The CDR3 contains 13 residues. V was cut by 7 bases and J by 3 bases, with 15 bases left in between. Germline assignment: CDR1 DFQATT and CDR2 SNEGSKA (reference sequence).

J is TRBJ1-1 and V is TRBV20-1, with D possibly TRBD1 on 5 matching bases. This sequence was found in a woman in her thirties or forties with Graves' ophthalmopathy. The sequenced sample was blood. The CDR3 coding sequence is TGCAGTGGCAAAAGGTGGGACCACACTGAAGCTTTCTTT. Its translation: CSGKRWDHTEAFF.